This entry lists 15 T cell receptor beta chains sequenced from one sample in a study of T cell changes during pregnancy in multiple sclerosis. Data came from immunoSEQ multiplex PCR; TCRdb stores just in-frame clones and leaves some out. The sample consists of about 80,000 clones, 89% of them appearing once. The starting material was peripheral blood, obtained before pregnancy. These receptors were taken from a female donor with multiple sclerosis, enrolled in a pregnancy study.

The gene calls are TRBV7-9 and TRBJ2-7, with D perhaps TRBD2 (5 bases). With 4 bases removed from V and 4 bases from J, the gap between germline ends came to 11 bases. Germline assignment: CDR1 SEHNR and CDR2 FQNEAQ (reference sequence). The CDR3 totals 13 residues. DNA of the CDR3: TGTGCCAGCAGCTCATCGGCGGGTTACGAGCAGTACTTC. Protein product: CASSSSAGYEQYF.

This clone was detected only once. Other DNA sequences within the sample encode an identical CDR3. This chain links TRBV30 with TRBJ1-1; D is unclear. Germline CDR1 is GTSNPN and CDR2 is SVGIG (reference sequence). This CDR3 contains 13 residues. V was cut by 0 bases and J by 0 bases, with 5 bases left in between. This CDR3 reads CAWSVQMNTEAFF. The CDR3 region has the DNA TGTGCCTGGAGTGTACAAATGAACACTGAAGCTTTCTTT.

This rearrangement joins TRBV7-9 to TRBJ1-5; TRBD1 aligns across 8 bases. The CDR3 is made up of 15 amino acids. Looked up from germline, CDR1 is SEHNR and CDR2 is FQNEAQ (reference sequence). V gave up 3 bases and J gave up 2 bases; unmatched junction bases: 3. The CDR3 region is CASSFGTGRNQPQHF. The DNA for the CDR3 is TGTGCCAGCAGCTTCGGGACAGGCCGCAATCAGCCCCAGCATTTT.

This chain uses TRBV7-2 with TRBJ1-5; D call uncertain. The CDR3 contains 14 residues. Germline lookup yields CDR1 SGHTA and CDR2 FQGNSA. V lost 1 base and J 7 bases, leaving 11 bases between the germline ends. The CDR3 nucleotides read TGTGCCAGCAGCTTAGGGCGGGGTGGCCAGCCCCAGCATTTT. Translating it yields CASSLGRGGQPQHF.

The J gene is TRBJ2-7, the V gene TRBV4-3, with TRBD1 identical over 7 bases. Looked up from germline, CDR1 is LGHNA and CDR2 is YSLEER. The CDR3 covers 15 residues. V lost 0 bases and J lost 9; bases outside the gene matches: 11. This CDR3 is CASSQDRRTGRGQYF. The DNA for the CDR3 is TGCGCCAGCAGCCAAGACCGACGGACAGGTCGAGGGCAGTACTTC.

CDR3 nucleotides: TGTGCCAGCAGCGTTGGGAGGGGAGGCTACACCTTC. Protein sequence: CASSVGRGGYTF. The genes are TRBV9 and TRBJ1-2; tentative D call: TRBD1 (5 bases). V was trimmed by 2 bases and J by 8 bases, leaving 10 bases between them. The germline gives CDR1 SGDLS, CDR2 YYNGEE. This CDR3 contains 12 residues.

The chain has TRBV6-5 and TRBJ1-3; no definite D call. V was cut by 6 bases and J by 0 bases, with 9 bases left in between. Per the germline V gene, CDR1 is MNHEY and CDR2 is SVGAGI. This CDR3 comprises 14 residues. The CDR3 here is CASRTSASGNTIYF. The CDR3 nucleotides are TGTGCCAGCAGGACATCCGCCTCTGGAAACACCATATATTTT.

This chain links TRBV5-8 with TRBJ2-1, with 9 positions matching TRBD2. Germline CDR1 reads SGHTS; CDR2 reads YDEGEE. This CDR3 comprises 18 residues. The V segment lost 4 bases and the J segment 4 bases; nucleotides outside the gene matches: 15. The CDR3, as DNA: TGTGCCAGCAGCGCGCGGCGCGGGGGGGGCGGGGCGTACAATGAGCAGTTCTTC. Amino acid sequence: CASSARRGGGGAYNEQFF.

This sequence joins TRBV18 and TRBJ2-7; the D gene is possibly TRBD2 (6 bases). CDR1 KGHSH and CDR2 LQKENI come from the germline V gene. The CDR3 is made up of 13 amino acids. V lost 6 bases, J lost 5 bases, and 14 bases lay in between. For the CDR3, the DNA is TGTGCCAGCTCCGGGGCGGGGATCCACGAGCAGTACTTC. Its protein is CASSGAGIHEQYF.

The CDR3 is CASSIQDYGYTF. The CDR3 bases are TGTGCCAGCAGCATACAGGACTATGGCTACACCTTC. The rearrangement uses TRBV5-6 and TRBJ1-2, with D tentatively TRBD1 (5 bases). The CDR3 is made up of 12 amino acids. Germline lookup yields CDR1 SGHDT and CDR2 YYEEEE. Deletions cut 4 bases from V and 3 bases from J, with 7 bases between.

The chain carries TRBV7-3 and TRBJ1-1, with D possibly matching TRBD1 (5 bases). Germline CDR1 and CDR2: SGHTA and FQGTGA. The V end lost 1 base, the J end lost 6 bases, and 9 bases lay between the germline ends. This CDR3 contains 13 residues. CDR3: CASSLRGESEAFF. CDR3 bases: TGTGCCAGCAGCTTAAGGGGCGAGTCTGAAGCTTTCTTT.

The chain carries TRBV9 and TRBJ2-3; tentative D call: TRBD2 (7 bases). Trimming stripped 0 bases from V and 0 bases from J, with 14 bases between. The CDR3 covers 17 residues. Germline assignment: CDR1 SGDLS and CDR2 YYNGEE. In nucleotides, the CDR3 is TGTGCCAGCAGCGTAGATGGGAGGGGGGCTAGCACAGATACGCAGTATTTT. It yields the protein CASSVDGRGASTDTQYF.

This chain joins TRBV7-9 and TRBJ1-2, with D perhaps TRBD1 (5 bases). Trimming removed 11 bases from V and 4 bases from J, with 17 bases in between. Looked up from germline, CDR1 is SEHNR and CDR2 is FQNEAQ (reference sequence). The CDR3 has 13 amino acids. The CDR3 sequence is CAGGDGIFYGYTF. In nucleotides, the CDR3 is TGTGCCGGCGGGGACGGTATTTTCTATGGCTACACCTTC.

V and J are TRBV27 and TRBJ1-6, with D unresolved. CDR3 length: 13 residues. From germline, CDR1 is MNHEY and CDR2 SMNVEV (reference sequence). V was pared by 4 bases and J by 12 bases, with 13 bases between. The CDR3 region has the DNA TGTGCCAGCAGTTCCCCCAACCGCGAACCCCTCCACTTT. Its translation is CASSSPNREPLHF.

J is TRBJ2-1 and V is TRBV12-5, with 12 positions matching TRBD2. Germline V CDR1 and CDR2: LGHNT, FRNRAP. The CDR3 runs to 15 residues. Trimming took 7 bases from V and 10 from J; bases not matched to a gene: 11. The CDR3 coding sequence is TGTGCTAGTGCCTTCTCTAGCGGGGGGGCCGACGAGCAGTTCTTC. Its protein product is CASAFSSGGADEQFF.